This T cell receptor (beta chain) emerged from a study of cytomegalovirus exposure and HLA in healthy donors. The CDR3 is 11 amino acids. V lost 5 bases to trimming and J lost 12 bases; unmatched junction nucleotides: 6. Germline V gives CDR1 DFQATT, CDR2 SNEGSKA (reference sequence). Details on this clone: Its antigen is unknown. The same CDR3 arises from other DNA sequences in this sample as well.

PCR was performed using 60 Vbeta and 13 Jbeta primers. Assay used: immunoSEQ multiplex PCR; TCRdb lists only in-frame clones, some missing. The sample carries around 170,000 clones, 65% to 80% recorded once. Study-wide findings and caveats: A prior analysis recorded that most TCR beta V segments were productive about 90% or about 30% of the time. Highly shared sequence variants in one cluster were likely a sequencing artifact. For most subjects, TCR beta sequences were reported to predict HLA-A and HLA-B alleles with accuracy. A later analysis linked a missense variant in DCLRE1C to the trimming of TCR beta V and J genes.

The sequenced sample consisted of PBMCs. This receptor was identified in a woman aged 45-60 years in good health and CMV-seropositive. The chain is built from TRBV20-1 and TRBJ2-1, with TRBD2 matching over 8 bases. The DNA of the CDR3 is TGCAGTGCTCGTCGGGGGGGCGGGCAGTTCTTC. Protein: CSARRGGGQFF.